The sequence of this TCR beta chain was determined in a study of vaccination and CD4 T cells after COVID-19. The overall study: Control cultures, each given a CEFX pool, an HIV-1 Nef pool, or no peptide, were included.

V lost 1 base and J lost 7, with 16 bases in between. This CDR3 is 15 amino acids long. From germline, CDR1 is SGHTA and CDR2 FQGNSA. An Oncomine TCR Beta short-read assay was used to sequence the DNA from cultured CD4+ T cells. Cultures of CD4+ T cells served as the source for extracting genomic DNA. TCRdb itself ran the PCR reads through MiXCR, one entry per CDR3 protein. The top ten hold roughly 10% of the sample, which has about 14,000 distinct CDR3 sequences, 51% seen once. Regarding the study as a whole: Going from about 22 to 38, median SARS-CoV-2-reactive clonotypes did not rise significantly.

Regarding treatment: approximately nine-day PBMC culture with coronavirus spike peptide pools or control peptides (ViraFEST assay). March to December 2020 was the span of positive PCR dates, which predated US Alpha, Beta and Delta variants. In this sample, this clonotype turned up a few times. Antigen specificity is unknown. This TCR derives from a human donor who had recovered from COVID-19. Sequencing used CD4+ T cells from blood, cultured in vitro, obtained before SARS-CoV-2 vaccination. V usage is TRBV7-2 and J usage is TRBJ1-2; a weak D match, TRBD1 (5 bases). The CDR3 is CASSLDVVAGRGYTF. The CDR3 nucleotides are TGTGCCAGCAGCTTAGATGTAGTTGCAGGGCGTGGCTACACCTTC. Looking up the rest from reference TRBV7-2 and TRBJ1-2 gives the full variable domain: GAGVSQSPSNKVTEKGKDVELRCDPISGHTALYWYRQSLGQGLEFLIYFQGNSAPDKSGLPSDRFSAERTGGSVSTLTIQRTQQEDSAVYLCASSLDVVAGRGYTFGSGTRLTVV.